This is a list of T cell receptor beta chains from one sample in a study of cytomegalovirus exposure and HLA in healthy donors. Only in-frame clones appear in the TCRdb table, and some are missing; sequencing was by immunoSEQ multiplex PCR. Of about 120,000 clones in the sample, approximately 70% were seen once. Sequences were obtained from PBMCs. These receptors originate from a man between 18 and 35 years old in good health and CMV-seronegative. Each CDR3 is given with its conserved first and last residue. Fields, in order: clone size, J gene, D gene, V gene, CDR3 DNA, CDR3 protein. The D gene is left open where the match is weak. Some rows mark clone size as missing; the rest say once, few, many or name a class of expanded clone.

clone_size: few
j_call: TRBJ1-4
d_call: TRBD1
v_call: TRBV9
cdr3_nt: TGTGCCAGCAGCCGGACAGGGGATAAGGGAAAACTGTTTTTT
cdr3_aa: CASSRTGDKGKLFF

clone_size: few
j_call: TRBJ2-7
d_call: .
v_call: TRBV20-1
cdr3_nt: TGCAGTGCTAGAGATAATCCTCTCCAGTACTTC
cdr3_aa: CSARDNPLQYF

clone_size: .
j_call: TRBJ2-2
d_call: .
v_call: TRBV7-9
cdr3_nt: TGTTCCACTGTCCTATACACCGGGGAGCTGTTTTTT
cdr3_aa: CSTVLYTGELFF

clone_size: .
j_call: TRBJ1-4
d_call: .
v_call: TRBV7-3
cdr3_nt: TGTGCCAGCAGCTTGGGTCCCGAGGGAAAACTGTTTTTT
cdr3_aa: CASSLGPEGKLFF

clone_size: .
j_call: TRBJ1-5
d_call: .
v_call: TRBV28
cdr3_nt: TGTGCCAGCATCGATGGATCAGGGAATATTAGCAATCAGCCCCAGCATTTT
cdr3_aa: CASIDGSGNISNQPQHF

clone_size: .
j_call: TRBJ2-2
d_call: .
v_call: TRBV9
cdr3_nt: TGTGCCAGCAGCGTAGCAACAGGGGGGGGCACCGGGGAGCTGTTTTTT
cdr3_aa: CASSVATGGGTGELFF

clone_size: .
j_call: TRBJ1-2
d_call: TRBD1
v_call: TRBV5-1
cdr3_nt: TGCGCCAGCAGCTTGGCACCGGGACAGGGGAACTATGGCTACACCTTC
cdr3_aa: CASSLAPGQGNYGYTF

clone_size: .
j_call: TRBJ2-5
d_call: .
v_call: TRBV5-4
cdr3_nt: TGTGCCAGCAGCTTGTTGGGAGAAGAGACCCAGTACTTC
cdr3_aa: CASSLLGEETQYF

clone_size: .
j_call: TRBJ2-7
d_call: .
v_call: TRBV7-8
cdr3_nt: TGTGCCAGCAGCTTAGCCCGGATTGGAGCGATCTACGAGCAGTACTTC
cdr3_aa: CASSLARIGAIYEQYF

clone_size: .
j_call: TRBJ1-3
d_call: .
v_call: TRBV30
cdr3_nt: TGTGCCTGGAGTGTTGGGGGCTACTCTGGAAACACCATATATTTT
cdr3_aa: CAWSVGGYSGNTIYF

clone_size: .
j_call: TRBJ1-5
d_call: .
v_call: TRBV7-2
cdr3_nt: TGTGCCAGCAGCTTAGACGGGAGGCCGATTCAGCCCCAGCATTTT
cdr3_aa: CASSLDGRPIQPQHF

clone_size: few
j_call: TRBJ1-5
d_call: .
v_call: TRBV27
cdr3_nt: TGTGCCAGCAGTTTAACACAGTTCAATCAGCCCCAGCATTTT
cdr3_aa: CASSLTQFNQPQHF

clone_size: .
j_call: TRBJ2-3
d_call: .
v_call: TRBV28
cdr3_nt: TGTGCCAGCAGTATGGCCCAGGGGAACATAGATACGCAGTATTTT
cdr3_aa: CASSMAQGNIDTQYF

clone_size: .
j_call: TRBJ2-7
d_call: TRBD1
v_call: TRBV30
cdr3_nt: TGTGCCTGGGCGCCCGGGACAGGGGCCTACGAGCAGTACTTC
cdr3_aa: CAWAPGTGAYEQYF

clone_size: few
j_call: TRBJ2-5
d_call: .
v_call: TRBV11-2
cdr3_nt: TGTGCCAGCAGCCGGAGGGACGGACAAGATACCCAGTACTTC
cdr3_aa: CASSRRDGQDTQYF

clone_size: few
j_call: TRBJ2-7
d_call: TRBD2
v_call: TRBV5-6
cdr3_nt: TGTGCCAGCAGGGGACTAGCGGGAGGTCGGGAGCAGTACTTC
cdr3_aa: CASRGLAGGREQYF

clone_size: .
j_call: TRBJ1-2
d_call: .
v_call: TRBV6-5
cdr3_nt: TGTGCCAGCAGTCCGACTTCTCAGGGCGGCTACACCTTC
cdr3_aa: CASSPTSQGGYTF

clone_size: few
j_call: TRBJ1-4
d_call: TRBD1
v_call: TRBV27
cdr3_nt: TGTGCCAGCAGTCCTACAGGGGGAAGAAAACTGTTTTTT
cdr3_aa: CASSPTGGRKLFF

clone_size: .
j_call: TRBJ1-4
d_call: TRBD1
v_call: TRBV28
cdr3_nt: TGTGCCAGCAGTTTAAATTTATACGGGACAGTTAATGAAAAACTGTTTTTT
cdr3_aa: CASSLNLYGTVNEKLFF

clone_size: .
j_call: TRBJ2-2
d_call: TRBD2
v_call: TRBV11-2
cdr3_nt: TGTGCCAGCAGCTCCCGACTAGCCAACACCGGGGAGCTGTTTTTT
cdr3_aa: CASSSRLANTGELFF

clone_size: .
j_call: TRBJ2-4
d_call: TRBD1
v_call: TRBV7-9
cdr3_nt: TGTGCCAGCAGCTTAGTAACCGGGACAGGGCTAGCCAAAAACATTCAGTACTTC
cdr3_aa: CASSLVTGTGLAKNIQYF

clone_size: .
j_call: TRBJ1-4
d_call: .
v_call: TRBV28
cdr3_nt: TGTGCCAGCAGCAAAGACAGGTTCGAAAAACTGTTTTTT
cdr3_aa: CASSKDRFEKLFF

clone_size: once
j_call: TRBJ2-5
d_call: .
v_call: TRBV29-1
cdr3_nt: TGCAGCGTTGCAGGGGCTCAAGAGACCCAGTACTTC
cdr3_aa: CSVAGAQETQYF

clone_size: .
j_call: TRBJ2-1
d_call: .
v_call: TRBV19
cdr3_nt: TGTGCCTCCCACCGCGCGTTCTCCTACAATGAGCAGTTCTTC
cdr3_aa: CASHRAFSYNEQFF

clone_size: .
j_call: TRBJ1-2
d_call: .
v_call: TRBV6-1
cdr3_nt: TGTGCCAGCAGTGAAATCTTTCGACTAGCTAACTATGGCTACACCTTC
cdr3_aa: CASSEIFRLANYGYTF

clone_size: .
j_call: TRBJ2-2
d_call: .
v_call: TRBV7-8
cdr3_nt: TGTGCCAGCAGCATAAGGGGGACCCTTAAGGGGACCGGGGAGCTGTTTTTT
cdr3_aa: CASSIRGTLKGTGELFF

clone_size: .
j_call: TRBJ1-6
d_call: TRBD1
v_call: TRBV7-9
cdr3_nt: TGTGCCAGCAGCGCTACCGGGACAGGCAGACATAATTCACCCCTCCACTTT
cdr3_aa: CASSATGTGRHNSPLHF

clone_size: few
j_call: TRBJ2-2
d_call: .
v_call: TRBV30
cdr3_nt: TGTGCCTGGACCAAAGGGGGGGCGGACGGGGAGCTGTTTTTT
cdr3_aa: CAWTKGGADGELFF

clone_size: once
j_call: TRBJ1-5
d_call: .
v_call: TRBV28
cdr3_nt: TGTGCCAGCCAGAACGGGGGTGGCGGCCAGCCCCAGCATTTT
cdr3_aa: CASQNGGGGQPQHF

clone_size: .
j_call: TRBJ2-7
d_call: .
v_call: TRBV7-7
cdr3_nt: TGTGCCAGCAGCTTAGATAGGGGCAACGAGCAGTACTTC
cdr3_aa: CASSLDRGNEQYF

clone_size: .
j_call: TRBJ2-5
d_call: TRBD2
v_call: TRBV28
cdr3_nt: TGTGCCAGCAGTTTGGCGGGGGGCCAAGAGACCCAGTACTTC
cdr3_aa: CASSLAGGQETQYF

clone_size: .
j_call: TRBJ1-2
d_call: .
v_call: TRBV15
cdr3_nt: TGTGCCACCAGTGGAGTGTTGGTCAACTATGGCTACCCCTTC
cdr3_aa: CATSGVLVNYGYPF

clone_size: .
j_call: TRBJ1-2
d_call: .
v_call: TRBV28
cdr3_nt: TGTGCCAGCAGTTTACTAGCATATGGCTACACCTTC
cdr3_aa: CASSLLAYGYTF

clone_size: .
j_call: TRBJ2-2
d_call: .
v_call: TRBV19
cdr3_nt: TGTGCCAGTAATCAGGGGCCCCCTGGGGAGCTGTTTTTT
cdr3_aa: CASNQGPPGELFF

clone_size: .
j_call: TRBJ2-1
d_call: TRBD2
v_call: TRBV7-9
cdr3_nt: TGTGCCAGCAGCTCGAAAAGCGGGAGCTACAATGAGCAGTTCTTC
cdr3_aa: CASSSKSGSYNEQFF

clone_size: .
j_call: TRBJ2-7
d_call: TRBD2
v_call: TRBV6-5
cdr3_nt: TGTGCCAGCAGCCGAGCCCCTAGCGGGGGAAACGAGCAGTACTTC
cdr3_aa: CASSRAPSGGNEQYF

clone_size: .
j_call: TRBJ2-3
d_call: .
v_call: TRBV7-8
cdr3_nt: TGTGCCAGCAGCTTATGGCAGGTTTATGATACGCAGTATTTT
cdr3_aa: CASSLWQVYDTQYF

clone_size: .
j_call: TRBJ2-1
d_call: TRBD1
v_call: TRBV10-3
cdr3_nt: TGTGCCATCAGTGACTCCGGGACAGGGGCCATTCACGATGAGCAGTTCTTC
cdr3_aa: CAISDSGTGAIHDEQFF

clone_size: .
j_call: TRBJ1-5
d_call: TRBD1
v_call: TRBV18
cdr3_nt: TGTGCCAGCTCACGGACAGGGTGGAGCAATCAGCCCCAGCATTTT
cdr3_aa: CASSRTGWSNQPQHF

clone_size: once
j_call: TRBJ2-5
d_call: .
v_call: TRBV6-5
cdr3_nt: TGTGCCAGCAGCCCCGGGGGATCCCCCCAAGAGACCCAGTACTTC
cdr3_aa: CASSPGGSPQETQYF

clone_size: .
j_call: TRBJ2-7
d_call: TRBD1
v_call: TRBV27
cdr3_nt: TGTGCCAGCAGTCTGGGACAGGGGTCCTACGAGCAGTACTTC
cdr3_aa: CASSLGQGSYEQYF

clone_size: .
j_call: TRBJ2-3
d_call: TRBD2
v_call: TRBV28
cdr3_nt: TGTGCCAGCAGACTTAGCGGGAGCATGTATACGCAGTATTTT
cdr3_aa: CASRLSGSMYTQYF

clone_size: .
j_call: TRBJ1-4
d_call: TRBD1
v_call: TRBV5-1
cdr3_nt: TGCGCCAGCAGCCGGCGGGACAGTTGGGCTAAGACTAATGAAAAACTGTTTTTT
cdr3_aa: CASSRRDSWAKTNEKLFF

clone_size: .
j_call: TRBJ1-1
d_call: TRBD1
v_call: TRBV10-3
cdr3_nt: TGTGCCATCAGGGGGACAGGTTTAATGAACACTGAAGCTTTCTTT
cdr3_aa: CAIRGTGLMNTEAFF

clone_size: .
j_call: TRBJ1-1
d_call: .
v_call: TRBV7-2
cdr3_nt: TGTGCCAGCAGCCCAGAGTCAGGACAGATGAACACTGAAGCTTTCTTT
cdr3_aa: CASSPESGQMNTEAFF

clone_size: .
j_call: TRBJ2-5
d_call: TRBD2
v_call: TRBV4-3
cdr3_nt: TGCGCCAGCAGCCAAACTAGCGGGAGTTACCAAGAGACCCAGTACTTC
cdr3_aa: CASSQTSGSYQETQYF

clone_size: .
j_call: TRBJ2-2
d_call: TRBD1
v_call: TRBV7-9
cdr3_nt: TGTGCCAGCAGCGGAAGACAGGGAAACACCGGGGAGCTGTTTTTT
cdr3_aa: CASSGRQGNTGELFF

clone_size: .
j_call: TRBJ1-4
d_call: .
v_call: TRBV7-9
cdr3_nt: TGTGCCAGCAGCTTAGCCATCAGGGTGACTAATGAAAAACTGTTTTTT
cdr3_aa: CASSLAIRVTNEKLFF

clone_size: .
j_call: TRBJ1-3
d_call: .
v_call: TRBV4-2
cdr3_nt: TGTGCCAGCAGCCAACAACAGGGAACTGGAAACACCATATATTTT
cdr3_aa: CASSQQQGTGNTIYF

clone_size: .
j_call: TRBJ2-7
d_call: .
v_call: TRBV5-1
cdr3_nt: TGCGCCAGCAGCTTGGATTCCCTCAGCGAGCAGTACTTC
cdr3_aa: CASSLDSLSEQYF

clone_size: once
j_call: TRBJ2-4
d_call: TRBD2
v_call: TRBV2
cdr3_nt: TGTGCCAGCAGTGACGCTAGCGGGGGGGCGAGAACGGAAAACATTCAGTACTTC
cdr3_aa: CASSDASGGARTENIQYF

clone_size: .
j_call: TRBJ2-7
d_call: .
v_call: TRBV13
cdr3_nt: TGTGCCAGCACCCGCGAGCCTTCCTACGAGCAGTACTTC
cdr3_aa: CASTREPSYEQYF

clone_size: few
j_call: TRBJ1-3
d_call: .
v_call: TRBV4-1
cdr3_nt: TGCGCCAGCAGCCAAGAGGGCCAGCTTAGTAACTCTGGAAACACCATATATTTT
cdr3_aa: CASSQEGQLSNSGNTIYF

clone_size: .
j_call: TRBJ1-2
d_call: TRBD1
v_call: TRBV6-6
cdr3_nt: TGTGCCAGCAGTTACCCAAGACAGGGGGCTGGGCGGGGCTACACCTTC
cdr3_aa: CASSYPRQGAGRGYTF

clone_size: .
j_call: TRBJ1-5
d_call: TRBD1
v_call: TRBV7-8
cdr3_nt: TGTGCCAGCAGCTCCCTTTCCGGACAGGGCAATCAGCCCCAGCATTTT
cdr3_aa: CASSSLSGQGNQPQHF